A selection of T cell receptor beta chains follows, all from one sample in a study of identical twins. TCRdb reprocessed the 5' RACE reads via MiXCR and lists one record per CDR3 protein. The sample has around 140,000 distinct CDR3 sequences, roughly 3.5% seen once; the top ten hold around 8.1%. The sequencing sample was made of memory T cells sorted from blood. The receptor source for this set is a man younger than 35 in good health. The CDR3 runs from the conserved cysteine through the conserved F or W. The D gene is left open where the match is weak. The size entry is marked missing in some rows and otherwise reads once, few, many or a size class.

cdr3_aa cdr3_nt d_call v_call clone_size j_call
CASSGRRNTQFF TGTGCCAGCAGCGGACGACGGAACACCCAGTTCTTC . TRBV11-2 many TRBJ2-1
CASSQALRGLAGGGEQFF TGTGCCAGCAGCCAGGCACTAAGGGGGCTAGCGGGTGGAGGTGAGCAGTTCTTC . TRBV3-1 many TRBJ2-1
CASSLGRRLKETQYF TGTGCCAGCAGCTTAGGAAGACGGTTAAAAGAGACCCAGTACTTC . TRBV7-2 many TRBJ2-5
CASSRLRTGNQPQHF TGTGCCAGCAGTCGCCTCCGGACAGGGAATCAGCCCCAGCATTTT TRBD1 TRBV28 many TRBJ1-5
CASSGQVHSKNIQYF TGTGCCAGCAGTGGACAGGTGCATTCCAAAAACATTCAGTACTTC TRBD1 TRBV28 . TRBJ2-4
CASSPGLNSGAMYNEQFF TGTGCCAGCAGCCCCGGTTTGAATAGCGGGGCTATGTACAATGAGCAGTTCTTC TRBD2 TRBV11-1 many TRBJ2-1
CASSQATMDTGELFF TGCGCCAGCAGCCAAGCCACCATGGACACCGGGGAGCTGTTTTTT . TRBV4-3 . TRBJ2-2
CASSQDTRRNNEQFF TGTGCCAGCAGCCAAGATACAAGGCGGAACAATGAGCAGTTCTTC . TRBV3-1 many TRBJ2-1
CASVGGTEAFF TGTGCCAGTGTGGGGGGGACTGAAGCTTTCTTT . TRBV6-5 many TRBJ1-1
CASRPSPGGSSYNEQFF TGTGCCAGCAGACCCAGCCCAGGCGGGAGCTCCTACAATGAGCAGTTCTTC TRBD2 TRBV12-3/TRBV12-4 many TRBJ2-1